The text below deals with one T cell receptor (beta chain). Construction of the TCRbeta library involved unique molecular identifiers. TCRdb used MiXCR to reprocess the PCR reads, holding one entry per CDR3 protein. The top ten clones hold over 10% of a sample with 150,000 to 250,000 distinct CDR3 sequences, about 14% of them seen once. The data were obtained in a study of T-cell reconstitution after alpha-beta-depleted transplantation in children. The CDR3 runs 16 residues. The germline V gene encodes CDR1 MNHNS and CDR2 SASEGT. V lost 6 bases and J lost 2; bases outside the gene matches: 9. This rearrangement joins TRBV6-1 to TRBJ2-1; 8 bases map to TRBD2. The sequences come from PBMCs from the stem cell graft donor, collected from the stem cell graft. This sequence was found in a human donor who donated a stem cell graft to a child with acute lymphoblastic leukemia. The CDR3 bases are TGTGCCAGCAGAAGCCCGTCTAGCGGGCCCTACAATGAGCAGTTCTTC. It is translated as CASRSPSSGPYNEQFF.